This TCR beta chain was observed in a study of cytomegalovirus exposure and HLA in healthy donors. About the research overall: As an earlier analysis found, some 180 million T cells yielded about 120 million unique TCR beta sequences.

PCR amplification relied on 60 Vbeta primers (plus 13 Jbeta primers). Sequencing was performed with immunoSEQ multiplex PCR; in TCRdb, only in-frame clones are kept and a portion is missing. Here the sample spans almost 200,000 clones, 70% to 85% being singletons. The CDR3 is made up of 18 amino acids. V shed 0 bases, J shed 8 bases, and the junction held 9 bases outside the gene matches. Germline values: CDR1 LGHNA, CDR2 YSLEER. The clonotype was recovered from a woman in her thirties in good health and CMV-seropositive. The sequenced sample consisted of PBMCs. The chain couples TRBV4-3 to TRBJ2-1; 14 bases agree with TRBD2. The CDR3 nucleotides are TGCGCCAGCAGCCAAGATCTACCGACTAGCGGGGGGGCCGATGAGCAGTTCTTC. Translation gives CASSQDLPTSGGADEQFF.